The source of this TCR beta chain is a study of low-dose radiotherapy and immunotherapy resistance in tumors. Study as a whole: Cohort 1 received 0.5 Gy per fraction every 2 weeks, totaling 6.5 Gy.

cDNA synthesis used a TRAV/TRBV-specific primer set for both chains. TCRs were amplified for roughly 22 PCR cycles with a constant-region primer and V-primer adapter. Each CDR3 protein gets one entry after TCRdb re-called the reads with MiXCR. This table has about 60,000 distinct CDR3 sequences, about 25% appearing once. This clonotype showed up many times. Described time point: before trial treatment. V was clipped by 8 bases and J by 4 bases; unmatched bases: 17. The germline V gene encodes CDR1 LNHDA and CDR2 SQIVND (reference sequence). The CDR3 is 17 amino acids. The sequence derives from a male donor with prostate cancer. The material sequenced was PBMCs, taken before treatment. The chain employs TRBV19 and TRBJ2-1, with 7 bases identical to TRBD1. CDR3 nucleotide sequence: TGTGCCAGTCCGCCTACCTCGCACAGGGGAAGATACAATGAGCAGTTCTTC. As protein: CASPPTSHRGRYNEQFF. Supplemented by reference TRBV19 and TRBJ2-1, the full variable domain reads DGGITQSPKYLFRKEGQNVTLSCEQNLNHDAMYWYRQDPGQGLRLIYYSQIVNDFQKGDIAEGYSVSREKKESFPLTVTSAQKNPTAFYLCASPPTSHRGRYNEQFFGPGTRLTVL.